There are a few counts of the clone carrying this T cell receptor beta chain. Its antigen is undetermined. This specimen belongs to a study of blood T cells in healthy people across ages. Drawn from each donor were around 9.1 milliliters of peripheral blood. Whole-study results and caveats: It was found that TCR beta diversity correlated strongly with the percentage of naive T cells. Long-lived donors had more naive CD4+ cells and higher diversity than aged donors.

The CDR3 covers 14 residues. After removal of 3 bases from V and 4 bases from J, the junction contained 7 bases not matched to a gene. CDR1 is DFQATT and CDR2 is SNEGSKA in the germline V gene (reference sequence). Together with a sample-barcoded 5' primer, a J-beta primer mix was included in a second PCR lasting about 7 to 11 cycles. TCRdb reprocessed the 5' RACE reads via MiXCR and lists one record per CDR3 protein. The table includes roughly 720,000 distinct CDR3 sequences, about 55% detected once. This chain connects TRBV20-1 to TRBJ2-5; 8 positions agree with TRBD1. The sample was blood. The receptor was derived from a man at least 80 years old in good health. CDR3 amino acids: CSARVPGGRETQYF. The DNA for the CDR3 is TGCAGTGCTAGGGTGCCAGGGGGCCGAGAGACCCAGTACTTC.